Sequencing of this TCR beta chain was carried out in a study of cytomegalovirus exposure and HLA in healthy donors. By its share, this clone is medium-sized. Its antigen is undetermined. Amplification used 60 Vbeta primers and 13 Jbeta primers. The repertoire was sequenced with immunoSEQ multiplex PCR; TCRdb's copy has only in-frame clones and lacks some. This sample has roughly 120,000 clones, with about 8.5% found just once. Trimming cost V 3 bases and J 8 bases; bases outside gene matches: 6. In germline, CDR1 is MGHRA, CDR2 YSYEKL. The CDR3 consists of 14 residues. Study-wide points: A later analysis linked a missense DCLRE1C variant to TCR beta V- and J-gene trimming. DRB1 showed the most TCR associations and HLA-C the fewest in a later analysis, as rates varied by HLA locus. Later work showed greater clonal expansion in HLA-associated TCR beta chains than in equally common others.

The sample comprised PBMCs. The sequence was collected from a man aged 40-50 years in good health and CMV-seronegative. The chain links TRBV4-1 to TRBJ1-4; 7 bases map to TRBD1. The CDR3 reads CASSHDRVGEKLFF. As DNA, the CDR3 is TGCGCCAGCAGCCACGACAGGGTAGGGGAAAAACTGTTTTTT.